Shown below are 21 T cell receptor beta chains from a single sample sequenced in a study of blood T cells in healthy people across ages. Together with a sample-barcoded 5' primer, a J-beta primer mix was included in a second PCR lasting roughly 6 to 12 cycles. TCRdb used MiXCR to reprocess the 5' RACE reads, holding one entry per CDR3 protein. Of around 710,000 distinct CDR3 sequences in the sample, around 40% are singletons; the top ten hold under 25%. The sample consisted of blood. The receptors shown here come from an older woman in good health.

To note about this clonotype: One end of the junction does not line up with germline, which may come from a read error. The chain combines TRBV6-2 or TRBV6-3 with TRBJ2-1; 15 positions match TRBD2. The germline V gene has CDR1 MNHEY and CDR2 SVGEGT. This CDR3 is 15 amino acids long. The CDR3 DNA sequence: TGTGCCAGCACCGGGACTAGCGGGGGGTACAATGAGCGGTTCTTC. This translates into CASTGTSGGYNERFF.

V and J are TRBV4-1 and TRBJ1-5; D is ambiguous. There are 13 residues in the CDR3. Looked up from germline, CDR1 is MGHRA and CDR2 is YSYEKL. Trimming shortened V by 4 bases and J by 0 bases, and 4 bases separated the two germline ends. For the CDR3, the DNA is TGCGCCAGCAGCCGGAGTAGCAATCAGCCCCAGCATTTT. Translated: CASSRSSNQPQHF.

This chain uses TRBV4-2 with TRBJ2-2, with D possibly matching TRBD2 (5 bases). The CDR3 is made up of 14 amino acids. Trimming shortened V by 0 bases and J by 14 bases, and 16 bases separated the two germline ends. Germline-derived CDR1 and CDR2 are LGHNA and YNFKEQ. The CDR3 DNA reads as TGTGCCAGCAGCCAAGAGGGAGTGGAAAGGCAACTGTTTTTT. Amino acid sequence: CASSQEGVERQLFF.

The chain employs TRBV6-5 and TRBJ2-7; TRBD1 aligns across 7 bases. This CDR3 has 13 amino acids. Germline CDR1 and CDR2: MNHEY and SVGAGI. The CDR3 reads CITGDSRSYEQYF. For the CDR3, the DNA is TGTATAACAGGGGATTCGCGCTCCTACGAGCAGTACTTC.

This clonotype occurred once. V is TRBV5-1 and J is TRBJ2-7; possible D gene TRBD1, 6 bases. Germline CDR1 reads SGHRS; CDR2 reads YFSETQ. Trimming left V 3 bases short and J 3 bases short, with 13 bases between. The CDR3 runs 14 residues. CDR3 DNA sequence: TGCGCCAGCAGCTCAAGACAGGACCACTACGAGCAGTACTTC. This gives the protein CASSSRQDHYEQYF.

A remark on this clonotype: This sequence may be a read error, since a much larger clone differs from it by one base. The rearrangement links TRBV11-1 to TRBJ2-3; the D gene is possibly TRBD1 (5 bases). Looked up from germline, CDR1 is SGHAT and CDR2 is FQDESV (reference sequence). The CDR3 loop spans 13 amino acids. CDR3 nucleotide sequence: TGTACCAGCAGCTTAGGGGAAATCTATACGCAGTATTTT. Its translation: CTSSLGEIYTQYF.

This clonotype came up a few times. This chain joins TRBV2 and TRBJ2-7; D possibly corresponds to TRBD2 (7 bases). The germline V gene has CDR1 SNHLY and CDR2 FYNNEI. The CDR3 is made up of 14 amino acids. The germline V and J ends were trimmed by 3 bases and 2 bases, with 11 bases remaining between them. CDR3: CASSDQGRAYEQYF. CDR3 DNA sequence: TGTGCCAGCAGTGACCAGGGGAGGGCCTACGAGCAGTACTTC.

V gene TRBV7-9 combines with J gene TRBJ2-7; 9 bases are shared with TRBD1. V lost 5 bases to trimming and J lost 5 bases; unmatched junction nucleotides: 10. The V gene's germline CDR1 is SEHNR and CDR2 FQNEAQ (reference sequence). The CDR3 length is 15 residues. The CDR3 loop reads CASSKGTGSLDEQYF. In DNA, the CDR3 is TGTGCCAGCAGCAAGGGGACAGGGTCATTGGACGAGCAGTACTTC.

The J gene is TRBJ2-1, the V gene TRBV28; 13 bases map to TRBD2. The germline CDR1 and CDR2 sequences are MDHEN and SYDVKM. This CDR3 comprises 16 residues. V was clipped by 5 bases and J by 2 bases; unmatched bases: 3. In DNA, the CDR3 is TGTGCCAGCAGTCAGGGGACTAGCGGGGCCTACAATGAGCAGTTCTTC. Translating it yields CASSQGTSGAYNEQFF. The entire variable domain, with the rest obtained from reference TRBV28 and TRBJ2-1, is as follows: DVKVTQSSRYLVKRTGEKVFLECVQDMDHENMFWYRQDPGLGLRLIYFSYDVKMKEKGDIPEGYSVSREKKERFSLILESASTNQTSMYLCASSQGTSGAYNEQFFGPGTRLTVL.

This clonotype was counted at least ten times. The V call is TRBV10-1, the J call TRBJ2-7; 10 positions agree with TRBD1. Germline CDR1 and CDR2: WNHNN and SYGVQD (reference sequence). After removal of 3 bases from V and 4 bases from J, the junction contained 9 bases not matched to a gene. The length of the CDR3 is 16 residues. CDR3 region: CASSDPEGTGVYEQYF. In DNA, the CDR3 is TGCGCCAGCAGTGATCCCGAGGGGACAGGGGTATACGAGCAGTACTTC.

The V call is TRBV21-1, the J call TRBJ1-2. TRBV21-1 is an annotated pseudogene. This CDR3 comprises 12 residues. As DNA, the CDR3 is TGTGCCAGCAGCAACTGGGGAATAGGCTACACCTTC. It is translated as CASSNWGIGYTF.

The V and J genes are TRBV6-6 and TRBJ1-3, with D possibly matching TRBD1 (5 bases). V was trimmed by 10 bases and J by 2 bases, leaving 12 bases between them. Germline V gives CDR1 MNHNY, CDR2 SVGAGI (reference sequence). The CDR3 extends over 13 amino acids. This chain's CDR3 is CATSQGPGNTIYF. The CDR3 DNA reads TGTGCCACCTCCCAGGGACCTGGAAACACCATATATTTT.

This sequence joins TRBV5-1 and TRBJ2-4, with unresolved D. The end of the DNA aligns better with TRBJ2-7, so the J call may be wrong. Germline CDR1 reads SGHRS; CDR2 reads YFSETQ. CDR3 length: 18 amino acids. The CDR3 DNA follows: TGCGCCAGCAGCTCGTCCATGGCTACGATTGGCCCGTCCTACGAGCAGTACTTC. Encoded protein: CASSSSMATIGPSYEQYF.

The rearrangement joins TRBV5-6 to TRBJ1-6; TRBD1 agrees at 7 bases. The CDR3 spans 16 residues. Losses at the gene ends were 0 bases for V and 9 bases for J; bases not matched to a gene: 9. CDR1 and CDR2 from the germline V gene are SGHDT and YYEEEE. As DNA, the CDR3 is TGTGCCAGCAGCTTGGCCGGGCGGACAGGAGGTTCACCCCTCCACTTT. Translated: CASSLAGRTGGSPLHF.

The V and J genes are TRBV4-3 and TRBJ2-7; 10 bases line up with TRBD1. The CDR3 runs to 15 residues. The germline V gene has CDR1 LGHNA and CDR2 YSLEER. The trim removed 1 base at V and 5 bases at J, leaving 5 bases unmatched. The CDR3 is CASSQGQGASDEQYF. The DNA for the CDR3 is TGCGCCAGCAGCCAAGGACAGGGGGCGTCTGACGAGCAGTACTTC.

The chain uses TRBV5-1 and TRBJ1-6, with unresolved D. CDR3 length: 13 amino acids. The germline V and J ends were trimmed by 4 bases and 6 bases, with 8 bases remaining between them. Germline V gene data show CDR1 as SGHRS and CDR2 as YFSETQ. CDR3 coding DNA: TGCGCCAGCAGCGTTGACGGTAATTCACCCCTCCACTTT. Amino acids: CASSVDGNSPLHF.

This clonotype was observed a handful of times. V and J are TRBV27 and TRBJ1-1; no clear D. Germline V gene lookup returns CDR1 MNHEY and CDR2 SMNVEV (reference sequence). This CDR3 has 13 residues. V was trimmed by 3 bases and J by 1 base, leaving 6 bases between them. Written as DNA, the CDR3 is TGTGCCAGCAGTTTTTTCAAGAACACTGAAGCTTTCTTT. Amino acids: CASSFFKNTEAFF.

The gene calls are TRBV5-1 and TRBJ2-3, with D hard to call. Trimming left V 4 bases short and J 1 base short, with 16 bases between. CDR3 length equals 16 residues. The germline CDR1 and CDR2 sequences are SGHRS and YFSETQ. The CDR3 DNA reads as TGCGCCAGCAGCCCTCAAACGGACCTCCGCACAGATACGCAGTATTTT. This sequence encodes CASSPQTDLRTDTQYF.

The rearrangement joins TRBV7-2 to TRBJ2-2, with TRBD2 matching 10 bases. Germline V CDR1 and CDR2: SGHTA, FQGNSA. The CDR3 runs 18 residues. Losses at the gene ends were 8 bases for V and 0 bases for J; bases not matched to a gene: 12. The CDR3 sequence: CASAKGLSGGANTGELFF. The CDR3, as DNA: TGTGCCAGCGCAAAGGGGCTCAGCGGGGGGGCGAACACCGGGGAGCTGTTTTTT.

The rearrangement uses TRBV6-5 and TRBJ2-5, with TRBD2 matching 14 bases. Germline values: CDR1 MNHEY, CDR2 SVGAGI. Trimming at V came to 10 bases and at J to 5 bases, leaving 3 bases not matched to a gene. The CDR3 length is 13 residues. CDR3 sequence: CAKTSGRGETQYF. The DNA for the CDR3 is TGTGCCAAGACTAGCGGGAGGGGGGAGACCCAGTACTTC.

This clonotype was found a few times. J is TRBJ1-2 and V is TRBV7-8, with D possibly TRBD1 on 5 matching bases. Trimming cost V 5 bases and J 7 bases, with 17 bases left between them. The CDR3 length is 14 residues. Germline values: CDR1 SGHVS, CDR2 FQNEAQ. DNA of the CDR3: TGTGCCAGCAGCGGAGGGACGGTAATCGGTGGCTACACCTTC. Its translation is CASSGGTVIGGYTF. Complete variable domain (other parts from reference TRBV7-8 and TRBJ1-2): GAGVSQSPRYKVAKRGQDVALRCDPISGHVSLFWYQQALGQGPEFLTYFQNEAQLDKSGLPSDRFFAERPEGSVSTLKIQRTQQEDSAVYLCASSGGTVIGGYTFGSGTRLTVV.